This T cell receptor (beta chain) comes out of a study of early T cells in non-severe SARS-CoV-2 infection. This clonotype came up a few times. TCRdb analysed the 5' RACE reads with MiXCR anew, one entry per CDR3 protein. The sample has some 70,000 distinct CDR3 sequences; 12% are singletons. This receptor was obtained from an adult who was a healthcare worker with PCR-confirmed SARS-CoV-2 infection or an uninfected control (not recorded which). The specimen was whole blood.

Here the CDR3 reads CASSRVAVHEQFF. The CDR3 DNA reads as TGTGCCAGCAGTAGGGTAGCGGTCCATGAGCAGTTCTTC. J is TRBJ2-1 and V is TRBV2; maybe TRBD2 (6 bases). Between the trimmed V and J ends, which lost 5 bases and 8 bases, there was a span of 13 bases. The CDR3 consists of 13 residues. Germline assignment: CDR1 SNHLY and CDR2 FYNNEI.